What follows are 4 T cell receptor beta chains derived from one specimen sequenced in a study of response to subunit inactivated influenza vaccine. A single record per CDR3 protein comes from TCRdb applying MiXCR to the RT-PCR reads. The data show about 520,000 distinct CDR3 sequences, 6% to 9% seen once. The sequencing here drew on PBMCs from blood, taken less than 30 months after vaccination. Receptor source: a man aged 50 to 69 who received an inactivated influenza vaccine.

The sample holds a few counts of this clonotype. The chain has TRBV9 and TRBJ1-1; D remains ambiguous. Trimming left V 0 bases short and J 1 base short, with 7 bases between. The germline CDR1 and CDR2 sequences are SGDLS and YYNGEE. The CDR3 sequence is 14 residues long. The CDR3 nucleotides read TGTGCCAGCAGCGTAGTGCCTGAGAACACTGAAGCTTTCTTT. Translating it yields CASSVVPENTEAFF.

This clonotype has ten or more counts. Sequence at one end of the junction differs from germline and may be a read error. The chain recombines TRBV7-2 with TRBJ2-2; perhaps TRBD1 as D (6 bases). This CDR3 spans 14 amino acids. In germline, CDR1 is SGHTA, CDR2 FQGNSA. CDR3 sequence: CASSQQGNTGELFF. CDR3 sequence (DNA): TGCGCCAGCAGCCAACAGGGGAACACCGGGGAGCTGTTTTTT.

The chain is built from TRBV28 and TRBJ1-2, with 7 bases identical to TRBD1. The trim removed 6 bases at V and 3 bases at J, leaving 7 bases unmatched. Germline CDR1 MDHEN, CDR2 SYDVKM. The CDR3 spans 14 residues. CDR3 sequence reads: CASREGARDYGYTF. The CDR3 DNA reads TGTGCCAGCAGGGAGGGGGCGCGGGACTATGGCTACACCTTC.

This clonotype was observed at least ten times. The V call is TRBV12-3 or TRBV12-4, the J call TRBJ2-7; TRBD1 matches 7 bases. The CDR3 has 15 amino acids. V lost 5 bases, J lost 5 bases, and 12 bases stayed unmatched. CDR3 sequence reads: CASSTRTGPLDEQYF. The CDR3 DNA is TGTGCCAGCAGTACACGGACAGGACCTTTGGACGAGCAGTACTTC.